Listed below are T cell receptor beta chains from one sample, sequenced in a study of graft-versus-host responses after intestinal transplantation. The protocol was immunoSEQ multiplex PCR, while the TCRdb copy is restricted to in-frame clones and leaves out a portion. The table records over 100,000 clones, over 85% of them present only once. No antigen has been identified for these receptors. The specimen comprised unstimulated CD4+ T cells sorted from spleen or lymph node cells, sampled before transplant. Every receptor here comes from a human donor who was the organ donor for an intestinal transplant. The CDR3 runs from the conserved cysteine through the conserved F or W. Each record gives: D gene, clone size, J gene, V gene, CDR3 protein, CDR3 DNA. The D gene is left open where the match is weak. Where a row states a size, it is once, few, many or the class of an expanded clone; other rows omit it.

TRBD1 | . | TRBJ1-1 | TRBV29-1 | CSGRTGGNTEAFF | TGCAGCGGCCGGACAGGGGGCAACACTGAAGCTTTCTTT
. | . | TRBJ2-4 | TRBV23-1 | CASSQSYGGTYKNIQYF | TGCGCCAGCAGTCAATCGTATGGGGGAACTTACAAAAACATTCAGTACTTC
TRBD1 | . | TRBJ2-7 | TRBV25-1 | CASSDFSGTGGREQYF | TGTGCCAGCAGTGATTTCTCCGGGACAGGGGGACGAGAGCAGTACTTC
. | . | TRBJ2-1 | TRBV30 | CAWSVLRPYNEQFF | TGTGCCTGGAGTGTTCTGCGGCCCTACAATGAGCAGTTCTTC
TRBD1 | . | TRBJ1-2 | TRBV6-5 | CASSFPGGSFGGYTF | TGTGCCAGCAGTTTTCCAGGGGGTAGTTTTGGTGGCTACACCTTC
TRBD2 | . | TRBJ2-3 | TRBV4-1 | CASSQTLGGRTDTQYF | TGCGCCAGCAGCCAAACGTTGGGCGGGAGAACAGATACGCAGTATTTT
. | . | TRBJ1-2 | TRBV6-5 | CASRLITGSSGYTF | TGTGCCAGCAGGCTAATCACAGGGTCTAGTGGCTACACCTTC
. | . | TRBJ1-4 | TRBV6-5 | CASSYGNEKLFF | TGTGCCAGCAGTTACGGAAATGAAAAACTGTTTTTT
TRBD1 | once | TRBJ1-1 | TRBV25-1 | CASRGGTGKAEAFF | TGTGCCAGCAGGGGCGGGACAGGGAAGGCTGAAGCTTTCTTT
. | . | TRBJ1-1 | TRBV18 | CASSHTSEGTEAFF | TGTGCCAGCTCACACACCTCGGAGGGCACTGAAGCTTTCTTT
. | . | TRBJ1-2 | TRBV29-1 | CSVRQGFIDGYTF | TGCAGCGTTCGACAAGGCTTTATCGATGGCTACACCTTC
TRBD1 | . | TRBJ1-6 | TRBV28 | CASSLGTVNNSPLHF | TGTGCCAGCAGTTTGGGGACAGTCAATAATTCACCCCTCCACTTT
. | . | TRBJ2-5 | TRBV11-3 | CASSLVSGALYQETQYF | TGTGCCAGCAGCTTAGTCTCGGGGGCACTGTACCAAGAGACCCAGTACTTC
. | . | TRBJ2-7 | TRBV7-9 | CASSNQGEQYF | TGTGCCAGCAGCAACCAGGGCGAGCAGTACTTC
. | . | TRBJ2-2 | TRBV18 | CASSPRGTGELFF | TGTGCCAGCTCACCCAGGGGAACCGGGGAGCTGTTTTTT
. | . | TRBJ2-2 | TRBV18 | CASSPQGTGELFF | TGTGCCAGCTCACCACAGGGTACCGGGGAGCTGTTTTTT
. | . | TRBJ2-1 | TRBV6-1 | CASSGWPSSYNEQFF | TGTGCCAGCAGTGGTTGGCCAAGCTCCTACAATGAGCAGTTCTTC
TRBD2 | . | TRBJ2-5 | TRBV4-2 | CASSQAPGEGQETQYF | TGTGCCAGCAGCCAAGCCCCGGGGGAGGGCCAGGAGACCCAGTACTTC
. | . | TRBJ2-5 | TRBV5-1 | CASSLVPGQETQYF | TGCGCCAGCAGCTTGGTTCCAGGGCAAGAGACCCAGTACTTC
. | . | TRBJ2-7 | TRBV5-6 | CASSLRGRDRRLSYEQYF | TGTGCCAGCAGCTTGCGGGGTCGAGATAGACGGTTATCCTACGAGCAGTACTTC
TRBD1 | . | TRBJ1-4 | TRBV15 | CATSRNLDRADEKLFF | TGTGCCACCAGCAGAAACCTAGACAGGGCAGACGAAAAACTGTTTTTT
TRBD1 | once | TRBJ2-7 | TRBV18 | CASSRDRPHYEQYF | TGTGCCAGCTCCCGGGACAGGCCACACTACGAGCAGTACTTC
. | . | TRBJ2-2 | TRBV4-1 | CASSQGLAKSNTGELFF | TGCGCCAGCAGCCAAGGGCTGGCAAAATCGAACACCGGGGAGCTGTTTTTT
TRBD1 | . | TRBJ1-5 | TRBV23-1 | CARGVDGDRVDYSNQPQHF | TGCGCCAGGGGGGTCGACGGGGACAGGGTTGACTATAGCAATCAGCCCCAGCATTTT
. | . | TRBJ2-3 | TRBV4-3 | CASSQGAPGDTQYF | TGCGCCAGCAGCCAAGGGGCACCCGGAGATACGCAGTATTTT
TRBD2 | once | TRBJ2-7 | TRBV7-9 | CASSLGKTGTSDYEQYF | TGTGCCAGCAGCTTAGGGAAAACCGGGACTAGCGATTACGAGCAGTACTTC
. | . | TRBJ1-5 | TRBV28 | CASSSAGGVQPQHF | TGTGCCAGCAGTTCGGCGGGGGGCGTGCAGCCCCAGCATTTT
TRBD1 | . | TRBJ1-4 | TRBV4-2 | CASSLGQDATNEKLFF | TGTGCCAGCAGCCTTGGACAGGATGCAACTAATGAAAAACTGTTTTTT
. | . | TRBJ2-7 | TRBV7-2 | CASSLGPGNEQYF | TGTGCCAGCAGCTTAGGCCCAGGCAACGAGCAGTACTTC
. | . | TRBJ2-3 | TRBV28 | CASSPPRREASTDTQYF | TGTGCCAGCAGTCCCCCCAGGAGGGAGGCTAGCACAGATACGCAGTATTTT
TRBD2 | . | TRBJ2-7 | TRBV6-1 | CASSGLAAHSYEQYF | TGTGCCAGCAGTGGTCTAGCGGCACACTCCTACGAGCAGTACTTC
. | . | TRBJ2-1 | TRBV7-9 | CASSLWLDGPYEQFF | TGTGCCAGCAGCTTATGGCTAGACGGCCCCTATGAGCAGTTCTTC
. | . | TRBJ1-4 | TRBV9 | CASSVAGGTTNEKLFF | TGTGCCAGCAGCGTAGCGGGGGGAACAACTAATGAAAAACTGTTTTTT
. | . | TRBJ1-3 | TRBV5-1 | CASSFGSSGNTIYF | TGCGCCAGCAGCTTCGGGAGCTCTGGAAACACCATATATTTT
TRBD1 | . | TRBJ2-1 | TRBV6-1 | CASRSTGGWNEQFF | TGTGCCAGCAGAAGTACAGGGGGCTGGAATGAGCAGTTCTTC
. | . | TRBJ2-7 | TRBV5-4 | CASSFGLLYEQYF | TGTGCCAGCAGCTTCGGACTACTCTACGAGCAGTACTTC
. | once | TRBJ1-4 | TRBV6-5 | CASSRQPNEKLFF | TGTGCCAGCAGTCGCCAGCCTAATGAAAAACTGTTTTTT
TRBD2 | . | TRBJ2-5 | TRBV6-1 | CASSVLAGAFQETQYF | TGTGCCAGCAGTGTCTTGGCGGGAGCCTTCCAAGAGACCCAGTACTTC
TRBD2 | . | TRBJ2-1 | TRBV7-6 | CASSLSLAGEDYNEQFF | TGTGCCAGCAGCTTAAGCCTAGCGGGAGAAGATTACAATGAGCAGTTCTTC
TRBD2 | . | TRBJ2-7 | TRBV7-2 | CASSLPTSGSWAYEQYF | TGTGCCAGCAGCTTACCGACTAGCGGGAGCTGGGCCTACGAGCAGTACTTC
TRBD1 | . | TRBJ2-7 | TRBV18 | CASSPEQGDEQYF | TGTGCCAGCTCACCAGAACAGGGGGACGAGCAGTACTTC
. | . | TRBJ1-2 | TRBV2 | CASSEGGFEGYTF | TGTGCCAGCAGTGAGGGAGGGTTCGAGGGCTACACCTTC
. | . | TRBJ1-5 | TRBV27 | CASSRTWTNQPQHF | TGTGCCAGCAGCCGGACCTGGACCAATCAGCCCCAGCATTTT
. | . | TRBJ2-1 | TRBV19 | CASSMSETDNEQFF | TGTGCCAGTAGTATGAGCGAGACAGACAATGAGCAGTTCTTC
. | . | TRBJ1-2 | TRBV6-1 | CASIRGEVGGYTF | TGTGCCAGCATACGGGGGGAGGTAGGTGGCTACACCTTC
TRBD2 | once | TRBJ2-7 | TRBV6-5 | CASSPLAGDSYEQYF | TGTGCCAGCAGTCCCCTAGCGGGCGACTCCTACGAGCAGTACTTC